This T cell receptor beta chain was profiled in a study of blood T cell repertoires in COVID-19. Study at large: Acute-phase and convalescent COVID-19 samples originated in the United States, Italy and Spain. From T cells, B-cell-depleted T cells, or PBMCs came the material, which was cDNA or gDNA.

Original processing notes: Nucleated cell counts were estimated from reference gene primer amplification. Method: immunoSEQ multiplex PCR; TCRdb's copy keeps in-frame clones and lacks some. The V and J calls and clone size come from that table; D and trimming were worked out from the DNA. The sample consists of under 300,000 clones, about 87% of them appearing once. This CDR3 has 12 amino acids. Germline V gene lookup returns CDR1 MNHEY and CDR2 SMNVEV (reference sequence). Trimming shortened V by 8 bases and J by 3 bases, and 10 bases separated the two germline ends. The receptor was isolated from a woman in her 40s with acute or convalescent COVID-19. The chain employs TRBV27 and TRBJ1-2, with D perhaps matching TRBD1 (6 bases). Source material: peripheral blood. CDR3 loop: CASGWGHYGYTF. The CDR3 coding sequence is TGTGCCAGCGGGTGGGGGCACTATGGCTACACCTTC.